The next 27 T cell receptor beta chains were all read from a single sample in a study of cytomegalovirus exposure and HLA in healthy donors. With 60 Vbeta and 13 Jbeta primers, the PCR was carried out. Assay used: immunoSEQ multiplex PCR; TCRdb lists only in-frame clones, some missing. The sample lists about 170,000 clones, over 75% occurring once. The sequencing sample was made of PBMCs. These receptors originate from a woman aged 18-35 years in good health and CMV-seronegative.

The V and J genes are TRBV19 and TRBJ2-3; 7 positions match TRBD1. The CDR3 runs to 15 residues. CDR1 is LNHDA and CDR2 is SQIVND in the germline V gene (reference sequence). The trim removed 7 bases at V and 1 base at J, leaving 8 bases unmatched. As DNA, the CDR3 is TGTGCCAGTAAGGGGGCCGGCGCACGCACAGATACGCAGTATTTT. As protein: CASKGAGARTDTQYF. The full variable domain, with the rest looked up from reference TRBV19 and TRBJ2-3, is DGGITQSPKYLFRKEGQNVTLSCEQNLNHDAMYWYRQDPGQGLRLIYYSQIVNDFQKGDIAEGYSVSREKKESFPLTVTSAQKNPTAFYLCASKGAGARTDTQYFGPGTRLTVL.

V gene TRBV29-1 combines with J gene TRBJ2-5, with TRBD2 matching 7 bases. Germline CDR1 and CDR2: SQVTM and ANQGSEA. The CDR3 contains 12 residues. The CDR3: CTYKSGEETQYF. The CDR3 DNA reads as TGCACCTACAAAAGCGGGGAAGAGACCCAGTACTTC. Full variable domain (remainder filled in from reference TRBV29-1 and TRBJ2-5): SAVISQKPSRDICQRGTSLTIQCQVDSQVTMMFWYRQQPGQSLTLIATANQGSEATYESGFVIDKFPISRPNLTFSTLTVSNMSPEDSSIYLCTYKSGEETQYFGPGTRLLVL.

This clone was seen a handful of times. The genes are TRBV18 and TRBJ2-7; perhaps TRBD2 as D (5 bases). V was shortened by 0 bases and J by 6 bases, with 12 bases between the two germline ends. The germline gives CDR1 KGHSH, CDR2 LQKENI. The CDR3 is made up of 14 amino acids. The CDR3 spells CASSPPPGNVEQYF. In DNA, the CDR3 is TGTGCCAGCTCACCACCGCCCGGGAATGTCGAGCAGTACTTC.

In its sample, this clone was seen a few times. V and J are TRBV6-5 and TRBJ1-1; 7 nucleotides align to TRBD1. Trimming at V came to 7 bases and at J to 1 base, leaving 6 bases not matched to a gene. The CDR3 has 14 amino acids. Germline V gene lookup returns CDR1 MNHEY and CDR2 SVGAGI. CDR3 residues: CASNNRGPNTEAFF. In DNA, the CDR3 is TGTGCCAGCAACAACAGGGGCCCGAACACTGAAGCTTTCTTT.

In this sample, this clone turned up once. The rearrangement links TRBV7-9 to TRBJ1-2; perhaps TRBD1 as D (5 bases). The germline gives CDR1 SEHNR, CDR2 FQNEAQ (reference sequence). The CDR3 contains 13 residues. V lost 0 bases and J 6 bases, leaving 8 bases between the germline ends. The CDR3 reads CASSLAAGHGYTF. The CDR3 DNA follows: TGTGCCAGCAGCTTAGCAGCAGGGCATGGCTACACCTTC.

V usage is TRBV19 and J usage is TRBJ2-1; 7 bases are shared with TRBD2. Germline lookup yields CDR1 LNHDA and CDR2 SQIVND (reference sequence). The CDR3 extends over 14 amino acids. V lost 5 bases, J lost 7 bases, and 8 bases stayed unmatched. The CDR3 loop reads CASSVGRDYNEQFF. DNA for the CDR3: TGTGCCAGTAGTGTAGGCCGGGACTATAATGAGCAGTTCTTC. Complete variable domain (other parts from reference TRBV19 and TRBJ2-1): DGGITQSPKYLFRKEGQNVTLSCEQNLNHDAMYWYRQDPGQGLRLIYYSQIVNDFQKGDIAEGYSVSREKKESFPLTVTSAQKNPTAFYLCASSVGRDYNEQFFGPGTRLTVL.

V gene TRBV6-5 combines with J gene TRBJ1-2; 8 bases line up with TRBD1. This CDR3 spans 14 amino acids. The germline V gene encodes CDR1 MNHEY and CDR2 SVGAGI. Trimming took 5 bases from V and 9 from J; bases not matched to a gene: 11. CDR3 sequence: CASSRTQGGRSYTF. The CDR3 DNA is TGTGCCAGCAGTAGAACACAGGGGGGACGGAGCTACACCTTC.

CDR3 sequence: CASSQWGQVFNYGYTF. CDR3 bases: TGTGCCAGCAGCCAATGGGGACAAGTATTTAACTATGGCTACACCTTC. The genes are TRBV14 and TRBJ1-2; the D gene is possibly TRBD1 (6 bases). The germline gives CDR1 SGHDN, CDR2 FVKESK. The CDR3 has 16 residues. V was shortened by 2 bases and J by 1 base, with 14 bases between the two germline ends.

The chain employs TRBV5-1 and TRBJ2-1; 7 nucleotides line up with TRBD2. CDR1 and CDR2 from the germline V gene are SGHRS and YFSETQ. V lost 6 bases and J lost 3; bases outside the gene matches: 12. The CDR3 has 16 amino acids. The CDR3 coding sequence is TGCGCCAGCAAGGATCTGGTAGCGGGTCTCTACAATGAGCAGTTCTTC. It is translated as CASKDLVAGLYNEQFF.

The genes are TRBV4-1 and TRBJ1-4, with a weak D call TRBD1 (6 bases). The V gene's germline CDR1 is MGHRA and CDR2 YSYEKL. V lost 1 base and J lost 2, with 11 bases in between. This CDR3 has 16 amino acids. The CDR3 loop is CASSQGQGPTNEKLFF. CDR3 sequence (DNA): TGCGCCAGCAGCCAAGGCCAGGGGCCGACTAATGAAAAACTGTTTTTT.

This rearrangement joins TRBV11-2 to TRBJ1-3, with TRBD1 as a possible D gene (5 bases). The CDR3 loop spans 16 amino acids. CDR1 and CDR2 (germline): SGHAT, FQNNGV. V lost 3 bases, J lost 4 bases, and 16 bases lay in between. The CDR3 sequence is CASSLEGIEKGNTIYF. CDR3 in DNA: TGTGCCAGCAGCTTGGAGGGGATAGAGAAAGGAAACACCATATATTTT.

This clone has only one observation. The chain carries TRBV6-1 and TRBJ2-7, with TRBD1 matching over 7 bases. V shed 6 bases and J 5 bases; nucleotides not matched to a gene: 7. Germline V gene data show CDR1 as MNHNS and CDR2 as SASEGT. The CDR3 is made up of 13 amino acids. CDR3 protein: CASRRQGSHEQYF. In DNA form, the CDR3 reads TGTGCCAGCAGGAGACAGGGTTCCCACGAGCAGTACTTC.

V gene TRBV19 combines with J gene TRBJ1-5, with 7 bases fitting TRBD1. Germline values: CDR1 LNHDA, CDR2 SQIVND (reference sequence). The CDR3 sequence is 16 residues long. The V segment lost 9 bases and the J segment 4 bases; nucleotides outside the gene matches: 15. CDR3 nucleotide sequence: TGTGCCAGCAAGAGAGAACAGGGGAGGCTAAATCAGCCCCAGCATTTT. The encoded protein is CASKREQGRLNQPQHF. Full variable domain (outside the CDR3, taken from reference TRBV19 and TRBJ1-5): DGGITQSPKYLFRKEGQNVTLSCEQNLNHDAMYWYRQDPGQGLRLIYYSQIVNDFQKGDIAEGYSVSREKKESFPLTVTSAQKNPTAFYLCASKREQGRLNQPQHFGDGTRLSIL.

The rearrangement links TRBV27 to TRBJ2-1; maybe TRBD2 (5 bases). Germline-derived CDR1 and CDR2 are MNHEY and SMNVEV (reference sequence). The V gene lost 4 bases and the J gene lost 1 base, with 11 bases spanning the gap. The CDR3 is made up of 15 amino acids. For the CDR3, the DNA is TGTGCCAGCAGTTATGGAGGCGCTTCCTACAATGAGCAGTTCTTC. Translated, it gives CASSYGGASYNEQFF.

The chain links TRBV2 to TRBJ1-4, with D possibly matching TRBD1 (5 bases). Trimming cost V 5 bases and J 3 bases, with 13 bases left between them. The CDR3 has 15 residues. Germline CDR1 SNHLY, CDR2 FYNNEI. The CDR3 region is CASSTREVPNEKLFF. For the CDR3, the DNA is TGTGCCAGCAGTACCAGGGAGGTACCTAATGAAAAACTGTTTTTT.

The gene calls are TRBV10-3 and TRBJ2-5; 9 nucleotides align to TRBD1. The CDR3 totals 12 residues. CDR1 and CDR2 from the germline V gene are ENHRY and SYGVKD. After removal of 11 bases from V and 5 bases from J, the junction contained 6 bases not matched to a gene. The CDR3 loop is CASQGAGETQYF. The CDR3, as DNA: TGTGCCTCACAGGGGGCGGGGGAGACCCAGTACTTC.

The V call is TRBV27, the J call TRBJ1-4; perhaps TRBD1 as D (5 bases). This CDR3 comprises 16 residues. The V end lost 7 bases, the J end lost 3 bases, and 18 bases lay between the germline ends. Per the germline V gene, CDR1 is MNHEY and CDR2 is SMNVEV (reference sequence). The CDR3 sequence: CASTSFFRTPNEKLFF. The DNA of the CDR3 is TGTGCCAGCACTTCTTTCTTCAGGACACCTAATGAAAAACTGTTTTTT.

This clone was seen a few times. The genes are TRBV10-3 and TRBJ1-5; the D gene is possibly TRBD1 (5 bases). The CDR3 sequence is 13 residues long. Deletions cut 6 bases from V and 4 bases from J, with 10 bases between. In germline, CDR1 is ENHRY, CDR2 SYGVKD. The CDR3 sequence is CAISFGGNQPQHF. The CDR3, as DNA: TGTGCCATCAGCTTCGGGGGGAATCAGCCCCAGCATTTT.

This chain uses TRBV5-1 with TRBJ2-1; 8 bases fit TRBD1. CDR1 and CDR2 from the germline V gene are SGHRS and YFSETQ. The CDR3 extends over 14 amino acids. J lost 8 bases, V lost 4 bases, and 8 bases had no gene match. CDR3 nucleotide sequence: TGCGCCAGCAGCAACGGGACAGGTTATCATGAGCAGTTCTTC. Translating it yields CASSNGTGYHEQFF.

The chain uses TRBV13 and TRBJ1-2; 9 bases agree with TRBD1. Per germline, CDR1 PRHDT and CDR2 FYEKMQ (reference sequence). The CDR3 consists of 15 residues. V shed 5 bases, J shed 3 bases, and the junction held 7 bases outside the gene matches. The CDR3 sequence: CASSPSGQGYYGYTF. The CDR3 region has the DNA TGTGCCAGCAGCCCATCGGGACAGGGATACTATGGCTACACCTTC.

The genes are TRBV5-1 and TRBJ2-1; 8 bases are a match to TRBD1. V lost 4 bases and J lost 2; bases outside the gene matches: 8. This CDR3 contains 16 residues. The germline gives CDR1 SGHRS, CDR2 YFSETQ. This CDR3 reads CASSLGQGGPYNEQFF. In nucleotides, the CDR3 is TGCGCCAGCAGCCTTGGACAGGGCGGACCCTACAATGAGCAGTTCTTC.

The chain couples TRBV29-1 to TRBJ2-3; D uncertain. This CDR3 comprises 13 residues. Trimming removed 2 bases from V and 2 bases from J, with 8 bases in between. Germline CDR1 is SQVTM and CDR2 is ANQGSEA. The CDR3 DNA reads TGCAGCGTTGAATGGTACTCCACAGATACGCAGTATTTT. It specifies CSVEWYSTDTQYF.

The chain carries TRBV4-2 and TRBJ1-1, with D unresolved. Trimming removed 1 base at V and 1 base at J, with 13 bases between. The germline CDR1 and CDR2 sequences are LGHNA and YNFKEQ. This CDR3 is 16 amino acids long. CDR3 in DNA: TGTGCCAGCAGCCAAGGAGGAGGGAATACGAACACTGAAGCTTTCTTT. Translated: CASSQGGGNTNTEAFF.

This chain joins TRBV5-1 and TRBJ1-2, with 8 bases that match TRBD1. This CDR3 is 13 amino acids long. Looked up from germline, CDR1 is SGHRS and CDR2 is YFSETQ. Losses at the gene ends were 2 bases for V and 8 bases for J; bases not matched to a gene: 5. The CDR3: CASSFDRGLGYTF. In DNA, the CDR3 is TGCGCCAGCAGCTTTGACAGGGGCTTAGGCTACACCTTC.

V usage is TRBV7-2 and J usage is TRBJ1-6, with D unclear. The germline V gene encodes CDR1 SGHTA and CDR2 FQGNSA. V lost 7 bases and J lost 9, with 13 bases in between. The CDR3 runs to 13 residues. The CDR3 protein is CASTALAGSPLHF. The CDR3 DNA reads TGTGCCAGCACCGCTCTTGCGGGTTCACCCCTCCACTTT.

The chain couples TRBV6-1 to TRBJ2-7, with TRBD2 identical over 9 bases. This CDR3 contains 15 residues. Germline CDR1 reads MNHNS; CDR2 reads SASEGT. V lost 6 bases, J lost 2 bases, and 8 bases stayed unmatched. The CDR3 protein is CASSPVSGGPYEQYF. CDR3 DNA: TGTGCCAGCAGCCCAGTTAGCGGGGGACCCTACGAGCAGTACTTC.

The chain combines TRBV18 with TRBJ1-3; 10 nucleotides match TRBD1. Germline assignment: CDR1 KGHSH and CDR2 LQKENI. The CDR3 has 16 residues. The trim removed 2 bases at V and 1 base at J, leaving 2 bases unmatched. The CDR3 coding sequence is TGTGCCAGCTCACCAAGGACAGGGGGATCTGGAAACACCATATATTTT. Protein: CASSPRTGGSGNTIYF.